The clone carrying this T cell receptor (beta chain) was seen more than once but under ten times. The sample comes from a study of CD8+ T cells in alopecia areata. Study overall: Severity among treated patients was scored by the percentage of scalp area affected.

CDR3 length equals 13 residues. The germline V gene has CDR1 SQVTM and CDR2 ANQGSEA. V was trimmed by 3 bases and J by 0 bases, leaving 8 bases between them. The authors extracted RNA and reverse transcribed it into cDNA as the sequencing template. Repertoires were generated with immunoSEQ multiplex PCR, while TCRdb's copy carries only in-frame clones and drops some. This table holds some 180,000 clones, 45% to 60% found once. Regarding treatment: oral pan-JAK inhibitor, 5-10 mg twice daily. The rearrangement links TRBV29-1 to TRBJ1-2; tentatively, D is TRBD1 (5 bases). This sample comprised CD8+ T cells sorted from blood, obtained around week 53, from a patient treated with tofacitinib. The TCR comes from a human donor with alopecia areata. CDR3 protein: CSVEDTTNYGYTF. Written as DNA, the CDR3 is TGCAGCGTTGAGGACACGACTAACTATGGCTACACCTTC.